This entry describes one T cell receptor beta chain. These data are taken from a study of shared clonotypes between healthy human individuals. Generated by immunoSEQ multiplex PCR, the TCRdb table keeps only in-frame clones and is missing some. This table holds about 1.1 million clones, 78% found once. Healthy and HIV-negative, the adult donors had no recent acute infections or vaccinations. CDR1 is SQVTM and CDR2 is ANQGSEA in the germline V gene. The CDR3 runs 11 residues. V dropped 5 bases and J dropped 3 bases, with 8 bases sitting between them. The chain joins TRBV29-1 to TRBJ2-7; D ambiguous. The sample comprised memory CD4+ T cells from PBMCs. As for subset: CD45RA-negative fraction. The TCR was taken from a man younger than 35 in good health. Some clones in this sample may be carry-over from other donors' samples. CDR3 sequence (DNA): TGCAGCGTTTCGAACCTCTACGAGCAGTACTTC. This translates into CSVSNLYEQYF.